This TCR beta chain appears in the sequencing data of a study of CD8+ T cells in alopecia areata. Whole-study context: At a dose of 5 to 10 mg twice daily, oral tofacitinib was given to treated patients.

Study-level points and caveats: Lesional scalp displayed greater clonality than normal scalp, most notably in alopecia totalis/universalis.

The V gene lost 0 bases and the J gene lost 0 bases, with 8 bases spanning the gap. CDR1 SQVTM and CDR2 ANQGSEA come from the germline V gene. The CDR3 has 14 residues. RNA, once extracted, was reverse transcribed into cDNA for use as the sequencing template. TCRdb keeps only in-frame clones here, not all; method: immunoSEQ multiplex PCR. The sample has fewer than 100,000 clones; 70% to 80% are singletons. Treatment indicated: oral pan-JAK inhibitor, 5-10 mg twice daily. About this clone itself: Its antigen is unidentified.

This receptor was taken from a human donor with alopecia areata. The chain employs TRBV29-1 and TRBJ1-2; D not resolved. The sample consisted of CD8+ T cells sorted from blood, taken around week 46, from a patient treated with tofacitinib. The CDR3 protein is CSVEDQETNYGYTF. As DNA, the CDR3 is TGCAGCGTTGAAGATCAGGAGACTAACTATGGCTACACCTTC.